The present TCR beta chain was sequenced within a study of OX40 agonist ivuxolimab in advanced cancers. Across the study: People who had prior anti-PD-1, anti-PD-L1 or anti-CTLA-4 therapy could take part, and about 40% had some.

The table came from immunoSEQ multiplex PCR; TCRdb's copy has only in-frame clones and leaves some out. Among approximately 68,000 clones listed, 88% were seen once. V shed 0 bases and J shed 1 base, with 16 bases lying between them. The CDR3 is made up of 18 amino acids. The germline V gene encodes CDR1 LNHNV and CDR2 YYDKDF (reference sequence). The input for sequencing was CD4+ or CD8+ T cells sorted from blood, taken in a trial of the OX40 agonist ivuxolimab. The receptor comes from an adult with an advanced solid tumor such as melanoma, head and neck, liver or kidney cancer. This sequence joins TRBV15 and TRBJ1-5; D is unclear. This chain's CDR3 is CATSRDGPVATSNQPQHF. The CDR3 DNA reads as TGTGCCACCAGCAGAGATGGTCCTGTGGCAACGAGCAATCAGCCCCAGCATTTT.